Below are 8 T cell receptor beta chains sequenced from a single sample in a study of control samples from healthy donors and cancer patients. Sequenced by immunoSEQ multiplex PCR; TCRdb stores in-frame clones only, minus some. Of over 100,000 clones listed, roughly 92% are singletons. Material: blood. These receptors were obtained from a man aged 18 to 29 in good health.

This chain joins TRBV3-1 (or the pseudogene TRBV3-2) and TRBJ2-1; unclear D gene. Germline CDR1 is LGHDT and CDR2 is YNNKEL (reference sequence). CDR3 size: 17 residues. The ends were cut back, 3 bases at V and 0 bases at J, with 15 bases in the middle. CDR3: CASSHLLDLSSYNEQFF. CDR3 DNA sequence: TGTGCCAGCAGCCATCTCCTCGACTTGAGCTCCTACAATGAGCAGTTCTTC.

This chain uses TRBV11-1 with TRBJ1-2; 8 positions match TRBD1. After removal of 5 bases from V and 1 base from J, the junction contained 3 bases not matched to a gene. This CDR3 is built from 14 residues. Germline assignment: CDR1 SGHAT and CDR2 FQDESV (reference sequence). The CDR3 bases are TGTGCCAGCAGCCAACAGGGGGTTAACTATGGCTACACCTTC. As protein: CASSQQGVNYGYTF.

The V gene is TRBV2, the J gene TRBJ1-2; the D is unclear. The germline CDR1 and CDR2 sequences are SNHLY and FYNNEI. V lost 0 bases, J lost 1 base, and 0 bases lay in between. The CDR3 has 12 amino acids. CDR3 nucleotides: TGTGCCAGCAGTGAAGCTAACTATGGCTACACCTTC. Protein sequence: CASSEANYGYTF.

In its sample, this clone was seen once. The chain uses TRBV7-6 and TRBJ2-7; 8 bases agree with TRBD1. CDR1 is SGHVS and CDR2 is FNYEAQ in the germline V gene. V shed 1 base, J shed 6 bases, and the junction held 5 bases outside the gene matches. The CDR3 runs 14 residues. CDR3 in amino acids: CASSLGTGRFEQYF. The CDR3 DNA is TGTGCCAGCAGCTTAGGGACAGGGCGGTTCGAGCAGTACTTC.

V gene TRBV2 combines with J gene TRBJ2-7; D gene uncertain. The germline gives CDR1 SNHLY, CDR2 FYNNEI. Trimming left V 3 bases short and J 1 base short, with 10 bases between. This CDR3 has 14 residues. The chain's CDR3 is CASSDPFTSYEQYF. DNA of the CDR3: TGTGCCAGCAGTGACCCCTTCACTTCCTACGAGCAGTACTTC.

CDR3 sequence: CASSLGDRANTEAFF. The CDR3 DNA is TGTGCCAGCAGCCTAGGGGACAGGGCGAACACTGAAGCTTTCTTT. This chain uses TRBV3-1 (or the pseudogene TRBV3-2) with TRBJ1-1; 9 bases agree with TRBD1. CDR1 LGHDT and CDR2 YNNKEL come from the germline V gene (reference sequence). The CDR3 consists of 15 residues. V shed 4 bases and J 1 base; nucleotides not matched to a gene: 4.

As DNA, the CDR3 is TGTGCCATCAGTGAAGGGGGAATGAACACTGAAGCTTTCTTT. Amino acids: CAISEGGMNTEAFF. The chain recombines TRBV10-3 with TRBJ1-1; perhaps TRBD1 as D (6 bases). Germline-derived CDR1 and CDR2 are ENHRY and SYGVKD. Trimming shortened V by 3 bases and J by 0 bases, and 8 bases separated the two germline ends. The CDR3 sequence is 14 residues long.

The chain employs TRBV4-1 and TRBJ1-2; TRBD1 aligns across 7 bases. In germline, CDR1 is MGHRA, CDR2 YSYEKL. The CDR3 loop spans 14 amino acids. The trim removed 4 bases at V and 2 bases at J, leaving 4 bases unmatched. The CDR3 DNA sequence: TGCGCCAGCAGCCTCCAGACAGGGAACTATGGCTACACCTTC. Its translation is CASSLQTGNYGYTF.